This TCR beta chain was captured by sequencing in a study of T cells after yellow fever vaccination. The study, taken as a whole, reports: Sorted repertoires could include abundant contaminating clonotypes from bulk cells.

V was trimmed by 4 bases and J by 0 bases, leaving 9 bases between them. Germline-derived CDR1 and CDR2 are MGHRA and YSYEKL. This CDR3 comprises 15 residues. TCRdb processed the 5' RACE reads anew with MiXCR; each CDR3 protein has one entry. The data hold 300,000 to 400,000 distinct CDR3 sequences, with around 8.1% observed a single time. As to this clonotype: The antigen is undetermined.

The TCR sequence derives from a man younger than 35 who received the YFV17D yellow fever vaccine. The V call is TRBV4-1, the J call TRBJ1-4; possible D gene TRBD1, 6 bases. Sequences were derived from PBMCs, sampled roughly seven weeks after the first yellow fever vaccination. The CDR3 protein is CASSPQGTTNEKLFF. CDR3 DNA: TGCGCCAGCAGCCCTCAGGGGACAACTAATGAAAAACTGTTTTTT.